The entry that follows covers one T cell receptor (beta chain) sequence. Its recognized antigen is unknown. Qualities for individual bases were not recorded, and no much larger clone is one base off. This specimen belongs to a study of T cells in Graves' hyperthyroidism and ophthalmopathy (dated by TCRdb to the late 2010s). As for the study more broadly: Peripheral blood was sampled at the time of initial diagnosis, prior to any treatment. To identify TCR V-J signatures that set the groups apart, the researchers used a discovery cohort of 100 or so patients, made up of around 42 with Graves' ophthalmopathy and 57 with stable Graves' hyperthyroidism. Prospective prediction of ophthalmopathy was tested in an independent validation cohort of fewer than 20 hyperthyroidism patients and 15 to 17 patients who later progressed to ophthalmopathy. For training and testing, the 100 or so patients in the discovery cohort were randomly divided in a 7:3 ratio. In more than five Graves' hyperthyroidism patients, the study also compared T-cell repertoires from thyroid tissue with T-cell repertoires from blood. After blood sampling, hyperthyroidism patients were treated with methimazole at a starting dose of 30 mg daily, and ophthalmopathy patients were treated with high-dose intravenous methylprednisolone. The paper reports TCR Vbeta CDR3 sequencing of over 130 peripheral blood samples: approximately 41 ophthalmopathy, fewer than 80 hyperthyroidism and around 17 progressor patients.

The TCR beta CDR3 regions were amplified from RNA transcripts. A first-round RT-PCR of the TCR CDR3 used the HTBI primer set with the Qiagen OneStep RT-PCR kit. Libraries were constructed in a second round of multiplex PCR, after which size selection and purification were carried out. Sequencing of the libraries was done on an Illumina HiSeq2000 using paired-end 100 bp reads. The paper's data handling went like this. Raw data were processed with SOAPnuke, discarding reads with adapters, uncalled bases, mean Phred below 15, or no exact constant-primer or identifier match. High-quality paired reads were merged with COPE v1.2.5, and unique nucleotide sequences were defined as clonotypes. MiTCR v1.1 was used to align the clonotypes against IMGT TRBV, TRBD and TRBJ reference segments. Only V-J combinations with frequency above 0.0001, covering about 99% of repertoires, were analysed. The TCS score was defined as the ratio of F50 (clonal expansion) to E x V (chaos), calculated using BLOSUM62-based TCRdist between CDR3 peptides within each V-J. Welch's t-statistics and random forest reduced 500 to 650 V-J features to 13, which were used in a naive Bayes classifier (R e1071). The Morisita-Horn index was used to measure how similar the thyroid and blood repertoires were. TCRdb took the public reads, trimmed them with fastp at Q25, ran MiXCR for clone calling and kept in-frame beta chains. Records with the same CDR3 protein are collapsed into one entry carrying the most frequent genes and DNA. The V and J calls, along with clone size, are taken from TCRdb and not from the paper's own processing. Across this sample there are around 720,000 distinct CDR3 sequences, with about 35% seen only once. The leading ten clones occupy around 29% of the sample.

Study-level results and caveats: Most expanded thyroid clonotypes (frequency above 0.001) were also found in blood, which suggests that blood repertoires may mirror thyroid immune responses. No statistical method was used to set the sample size in advance, and investigators knew the group allocation. In cross-validation, a model built on a 13 V-J signature told ophthalmopathy apart from stable hyperthyroidism with approximately 90% sensitivity and approximately 84% specificity, and in testing the same model reached 80%/75%. During validation, the model predicted progression to ophthalmopathy a median of around six months ahead of onset, with almost 71% sensitivity and 72% to 80% specificity.

Stable Graves' hyperthyroidism was defined as the absence of progression to ophthalmopathy over 18 months of follow-up. Hyperthyroidism patients were newly diagnosed, had a disease duration of under 2 months, and were aged 18 to 65 years. Any patient with an uncontrolled infection, another autoimmune disease, pregnancy or lactation was excluded. Diagnoses relied on clinical symptoms, serum thyroxine and TRAb, thyroid ultrasound and orbital computed tomography. PBMCs were separated from roughly 10 ml of fresh peripheral blood using Ficoll-Paque density gradient centrifugation. Total RNA was extracted using Trizol reagent, and RNA quality was assessed on an Agilent 2100 Bioanalyzer. V was cut back by 2 bases and J by 8 bases, leaving a gap of 17 bases between them. There are 15 amino acids in the CDR3, from cysteine to phenylalanine inclusive. Of the read, only the CDR3 DNA is kept; its 45 bases are in frame from base 1. Per the germline V gene, ENHRY is the CDR1 and SYGVKD is the CDR2.

The V gene is TRBV10-3 and the J gene is TRBJ2-3, and possibly TRBD2, on 6 matching bases. The sequenced material came from blood. The sequence derives from a woman aged 40 to 50 with Graves' hyperthyroidism. Read as DNA, the sequence is TGTGCCATCAGTGAGGATCAAAGGGGAGCGGGTACGCAGTATTTT. Translation gives CAISEDQRGAGTQYF.